This TCR beta chain was sequenced in a study of T cells in Graves' hyperthyroidism and ophthalmopathy. Study findings and constraints: Patients with ophthalmopathy were separated from those with stable hyperthyroidism by a 13 V-J model. Ophthalmopathy, which appeared later, was predicted by the model a median around 6.5 months before onset. Blood also held most thyroid clonotypes expanded beyond 0.001.

TCR beta CDR3 regions were amplified from RNA transcripts. The HTBI set primed first-round TCR CDR3 RT-PCR. TCRdb used MiXCR to reprocess the multiplex PCR reads, holding one entry per CDR3 protein. The data contain roughly 250,000 distinct CDR3 sequences, over 20% of them singletons. The study excluded patients with uncontrolled infection, other autoimmune disease, pregnancy or lactation. Remarks on this clonotype: The target antigen is unknown.

The CDR3 has 17 amino acids. Germline CDR1 is MNHEY and CDR2 is SMNVEV (reference sequence). Trimming took 0 bases from V and 0 from J, leaving 9 bases between them. Source material: blood. This chain connects TRBV27 to TRBJ2-6, with D unresolved. The sequence derives from a man aged 25 to 40 with Graves' ophthalmopathy. The CDR3 region has the DNA TGTGCCAGCAGTTTATCGACGGGTTACTCTGGGGCCAACGTCCTGACTTTC. It translates to CASSLSTGYSGANVLTF.